What follows are 13 T cell receptor beta chains derived from one specimen sequenced in a study of a mutant IDH1 vaccine in newly diagnosed glioma. Antigens for these TCRs are unknown. Assay: immunoSEQ multiplex PCR; the TCRdb copy retains only in-frame clones and omits some. Among tens of thousands of clones, about 78% were seen once, and the ten largest hold around 25%. Time point of the sample: week 11, during vaccination. The study gave 300 ug of mutant IDH1 20-mer peptide per vaccine dose, with topical imiquimod. The sequenced sample was PBMCs, obtained from a glioma patient whose treatment included an IDH1 peptide vaccine. The receptors were gathered from a man aged 30 to 39 with glioma.

This chain joins TRBV10-3 and TRBJ2-3; TRBD1 aligns across 8 bases. Trimming removed 10 bases from V and 4 bases from J; junction bases left unmatched: 7. The CDR3 is 13 residues long. Germline CDR1 and CDR2: ENHRY and SYGVKD. CDR3: CATGQGYADTQYF. The CDR3 DNA reads TGTGCCACCGGACAGGGTTACGCAGATACGCAGTATTTT.

This chain links TRBV10-1 with TRBJ2-1, with TRBD1 identical over 8 bases. J lost 10 bases, V lost 6 bases, and 5 bases had no gene match. The CDR3 is made up of 12 amino acids. From germline, CDR1 is WNHNN and CDR2 SYGVQD (reference sequence). The CDR3 DNA follows: TGCGCCAGCAGGGACAGGGCGGGCGAGCAGTTCTTC. Encoded protein: CASRDRAGEQFF.

The V gene is TRBV5-1, the J gene TRBJ2-1; D not certain. V lost 0 bases to trimming and J lost 3 bases, with 10 bases between them. The CDR3 loop spans 15 amino acids. CDR1 and CDR2 from the germline V gene are SGHRS and YFSETQ. This CDR3 is CASSLARTHYNEQFF. The CDR3 DNA follows: TGCGCCAGCAGCTTGGCCCGGACGCACTACAATGAGCAGTTCTTC. The whole variable domain, filled in from reference TRBV5-1 and TRBJ2-1, reads KAGVTQTPRYLIKTRGQQVTLSCSPISGHRSVSWYQQTPGQGLQFLFEYFSETQRNKGNFPGRFSGRQFSNSRSEMNVSTLELGDSALYLCASSLARTHYNEQFFGPGTRLTVL.

The chain uses TRBV14 and TRBJ2-1; 8 positions match TRBD2. CDR3 length: 14 residues. Germline V gene lookup returns CDR1 SGHDN and CDR2 FVKESK. The V segment lost 1 base and the J segment 9 bases; nucleotides outside the gene matches: 5. CDR3 sequence (DNA): TGTGCCAGCAGCCAAGTGACTAGCGACGGTGAGCAGTTCTTC. Protein product: CASSQVTSDGEQFF.

The DNA for the CDR3 is TGTGCCAGCAGTTTACAGGGGATAGCGATCGAGCAGTACTTC. Protein sequence: CASSLQGIAIEQYF. V usage is TRBV2 and J usage is TRBJ2-7; TRBD1 matches 7 bases. The CDR3 sequence is 14 residues long. Germline CDR1 is SNHLY and CDR2 is FYNNEI. V was clipped by 5 bases and J by 6 bases; unmatched bases: 10.

The chain carries TRBV6-6 and TRBJ1-3, with a tentative D call TRBD1 (5 bases). This CDR3 has 16 residues. From germline, CDR1 is MNHNY and CDR2 SVGAGI (reference sequence). Trimming cost V 2 bases and J 2 bases, with 13 bases left between them. The DNA of the CDR3 is TGTGCCAGCAGTTACGGGGCAGGTCCCACTGGAAACACCATATATTTT. Its protein is CASSYGAGPTGNTIYF.

This chain uses TRBV5-8 with TRBJ2-6; no clear D. The germline V and J ends were trimmed by 4 bases and 4 bases, with 9 bases remaining between them. The CDR3 has 14 amino acids. Germline assignment: CDR1 SGHTS and CDR2 YDEGEE. CDR3: CASSPATGANVLTF. CDR3 coding DNA: TGTGCCAGCAGCCCGGCGACGGGGGCCAACGTCCTGACTTTC.

This chain joins TRBV19 and TRBJ2-6; D tentatively reads TRBD1 or TRBD2 (6 bases each). The CDR3 is 17 amino acids. Germline values: CDR1 LNHDA, CDR2 SQIVND (reference sequence). Trimming removed 8 bases at V and 0 bases at J, with 17 bases between. Written as DNA, the CDR3 is TGTGCCAGTTCGGGGTCGGGGGCCTTCTCTGGGGCCAACGTCCTGACTTTC. Protein product: CASSGSGAFSGANVLTF.

This clone was seen only a few times. The chain recombines TRBV10-1 with TRBJ1-1; no firm D call. Trimming shortened V by 5 bases and J by 0 bases, and 7 bases separated the two germline ends. The CDR3 has 13 amino acids. CDR1 and CDR2 from the germline V gene are WNHNN and SYGVQD (reference sequence). The CDR3: CASSSAMNTEAFF. The CDR3 DNA is TGCGCCAGCAGTTCGGCTATGAACACTGAAGCTTTCTTT.

The chain recombines TRBV14 with TRBJ2-7; D not resolved. Germline values: CDR1 SGHDN, CDR2 FVKESK. The V gene lost 8 bases and the J gene lost 6 bases, with 11 bases spanning the gap. The CDR3 runs 11 residues. CDR3 residues: CASALGSEQYF. DNA of the CDR3: TGTGCCAGCGCCTTAGGTAGCGAGCAGTACTTC.

This clone was recorded a few times. The V gene is TRBV19, the J gene TRBJ2-5; D ambiguous. The germline V and J ends were trimmed by 3 bases and 5 bases, with 19 bases remaining between them. Germline V CDR1 and CDR2: LNHDA, SQIVND (reference sequence). The CDR3 length is 16 residues. The CDR3 DNA sequence: TGTGCCAGTAGTATGAAGGGTGACGGCGGTCTGGAGACCCAGTACTTC. It is translated as CASSMKGDGGLETQYF. The variable domain in full, with the rest retrieved from reference TRBV19 and TRBJ2-5, is DGGITQSPKYLFRKEGQNVTLSCEQNLNHDAMYWYRQDPGQGLRLIYYSQIVNDFQKGDIAEGYSVSREKKESFPLTVTSAQKNPTAFYLCASSMKGDGGLETQYFGPGTRLLVL.

V usage is TRBV7-2 and J usage is TRBJ1-2, with D tentatively TRBD1 (5 bases). Germline lookup yields CDR1 SGHTA and CDR2 FQGNSA. Trimming pared 1 base from V and 3 bases from J, leaving 6 bases between. The CDR3 extends over 13 amino acids. This chain's CDR3 is CASSLETDYGYTF. The DNA of the CDR3 is TGTGCCAGCAGCTTAGAGACAGACTATGGCTACACCTTC.

The chain employs TRBV2 and TRBJ1-5, with 9 bases aligning to TRBD1. Germline V gene lookup returns CDR1 SNHLY and CDR2 FYNNEI. The CDR3 length is 15 residues. With V trimmed by 6 bases and J by 2 bases, 5 bases remained unmatched. The CDR3 DNA sequence: TGTGCCAGCAGAGGGGGACAGGGCGGCAATCAGCCCCAGCATTTT. This gives the protein CASRGGQGGNQPQHF.